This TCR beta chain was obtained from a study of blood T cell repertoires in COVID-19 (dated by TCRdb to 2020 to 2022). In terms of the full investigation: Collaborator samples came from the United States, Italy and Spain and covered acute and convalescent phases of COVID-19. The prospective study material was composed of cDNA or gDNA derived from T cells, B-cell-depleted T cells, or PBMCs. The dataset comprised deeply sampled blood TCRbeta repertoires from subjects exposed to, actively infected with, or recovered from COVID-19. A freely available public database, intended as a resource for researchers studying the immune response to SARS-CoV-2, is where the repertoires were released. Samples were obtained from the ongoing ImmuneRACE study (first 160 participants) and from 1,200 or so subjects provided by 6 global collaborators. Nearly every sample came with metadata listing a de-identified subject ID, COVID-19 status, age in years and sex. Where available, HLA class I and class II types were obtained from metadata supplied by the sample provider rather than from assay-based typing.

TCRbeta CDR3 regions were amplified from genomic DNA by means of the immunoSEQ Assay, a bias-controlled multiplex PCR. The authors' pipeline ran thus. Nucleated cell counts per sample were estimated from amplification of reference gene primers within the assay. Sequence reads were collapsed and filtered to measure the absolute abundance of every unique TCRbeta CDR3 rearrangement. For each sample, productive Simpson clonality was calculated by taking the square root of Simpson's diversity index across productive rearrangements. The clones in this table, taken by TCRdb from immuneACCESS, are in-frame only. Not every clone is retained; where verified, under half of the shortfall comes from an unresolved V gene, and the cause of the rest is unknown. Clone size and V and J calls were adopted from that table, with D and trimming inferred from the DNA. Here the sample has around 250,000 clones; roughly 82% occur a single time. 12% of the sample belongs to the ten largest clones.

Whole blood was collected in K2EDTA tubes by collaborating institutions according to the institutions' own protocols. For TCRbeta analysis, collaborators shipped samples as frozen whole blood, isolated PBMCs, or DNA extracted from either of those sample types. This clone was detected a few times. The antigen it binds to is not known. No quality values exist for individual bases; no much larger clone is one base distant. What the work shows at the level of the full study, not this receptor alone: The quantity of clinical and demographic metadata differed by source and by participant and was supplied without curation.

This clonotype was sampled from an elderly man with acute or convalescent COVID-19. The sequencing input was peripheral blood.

The CDR3 protein sequence reads: CASSSVAGSGYTF. In nucleotide form, the sequence is TGTGCCAGCAGTTCCGTGGCGGGGAGCGGCTACACCTTC. Rearrangement joined TRBV6-5 to TRBJ1-2; no D gene call is confident. Including the terminal cysteine and phenylalanine, the CDR3 comprises 13 residues. Only CDR3 DNA is held: 39 bases, read in frame from base 1. The germline V gene specifies MNHEY as CDR1 and SVGAGI as CDR2. Trimming costs V 4 bases and J 8 bases, and their ends lie 14 bases apart.